The clone carrying this T cell receptor beta chain was counted a single time. Its antigen is still unknown. The repertoire was sequenced with immunoSEQ multiplex PCR; TCRdb's copy has only in-frame clones and lacks some. The sample has 3,200 or so clones, roughly 72% seen once. The sample belongs to a study of immune evolution from preneoplasia to lung adenocarcinoma. General observations from the study: From normal lung to invasive adenocarcinoma, top clone frequencies appeared to decrease. Clonality was highest in normal lung, lower in later-stage lesions apparently.

In germline, CDR1 is SGHRS, CDR2 YFSETQ. The V gene lost 2 bases and the J gene lost 0 bases, with 8 bases spanning the gap. This CDR3 region has 14 residues. Resections took place in Japan or China from about 2014 to 2017. After pathologic assessment, macro-dissection selected premalignant or tumor cells for extraction. This sequence was found in a person aged 55-80 years with lung adenocarcinoma. The gene calls are TRBV5-1 and TRBJ1-1, with unresolved D. Sample: FFPE minimally invasive lung adenocarcinoma tissue. The DNA for the CDR3 is TGCGCCAGCAGCTTAGGAGGGATGAACACTGAAGCTTTCTTT. Its translation: CASSLGGMNTEAFF.